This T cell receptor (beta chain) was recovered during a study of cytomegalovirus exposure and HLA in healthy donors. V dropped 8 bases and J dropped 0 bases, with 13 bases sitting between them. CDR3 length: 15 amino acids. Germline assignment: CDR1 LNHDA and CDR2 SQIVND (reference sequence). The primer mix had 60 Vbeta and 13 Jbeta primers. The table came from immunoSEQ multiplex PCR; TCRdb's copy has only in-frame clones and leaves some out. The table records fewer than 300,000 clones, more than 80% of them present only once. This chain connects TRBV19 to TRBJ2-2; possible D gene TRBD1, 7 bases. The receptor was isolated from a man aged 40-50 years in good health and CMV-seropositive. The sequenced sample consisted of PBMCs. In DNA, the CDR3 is TGTGCCAGTGGAGGGACAGACGCGAACACCGGGGAGCTGTTTTTT. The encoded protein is CASGGTDANTGELFF.